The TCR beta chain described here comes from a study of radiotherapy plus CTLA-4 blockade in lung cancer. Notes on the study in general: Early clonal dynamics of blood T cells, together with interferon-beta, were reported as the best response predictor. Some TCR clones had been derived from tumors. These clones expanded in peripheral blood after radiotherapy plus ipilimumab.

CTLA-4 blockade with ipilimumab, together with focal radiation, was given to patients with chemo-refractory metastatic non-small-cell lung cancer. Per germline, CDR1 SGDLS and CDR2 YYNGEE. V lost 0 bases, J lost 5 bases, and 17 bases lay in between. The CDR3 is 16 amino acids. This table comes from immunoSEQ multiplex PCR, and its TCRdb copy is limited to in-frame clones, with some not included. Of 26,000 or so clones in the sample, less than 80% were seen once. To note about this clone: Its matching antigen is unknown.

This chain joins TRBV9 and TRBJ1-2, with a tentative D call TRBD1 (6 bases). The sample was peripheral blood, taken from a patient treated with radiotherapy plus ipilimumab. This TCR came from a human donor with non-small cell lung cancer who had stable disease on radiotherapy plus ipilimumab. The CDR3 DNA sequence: TGTGCCAGCAGCGTAGCTACGGGTACAGGGAGATATGGCTACACCTTC. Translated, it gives CASSVATGTGRYGYTF.